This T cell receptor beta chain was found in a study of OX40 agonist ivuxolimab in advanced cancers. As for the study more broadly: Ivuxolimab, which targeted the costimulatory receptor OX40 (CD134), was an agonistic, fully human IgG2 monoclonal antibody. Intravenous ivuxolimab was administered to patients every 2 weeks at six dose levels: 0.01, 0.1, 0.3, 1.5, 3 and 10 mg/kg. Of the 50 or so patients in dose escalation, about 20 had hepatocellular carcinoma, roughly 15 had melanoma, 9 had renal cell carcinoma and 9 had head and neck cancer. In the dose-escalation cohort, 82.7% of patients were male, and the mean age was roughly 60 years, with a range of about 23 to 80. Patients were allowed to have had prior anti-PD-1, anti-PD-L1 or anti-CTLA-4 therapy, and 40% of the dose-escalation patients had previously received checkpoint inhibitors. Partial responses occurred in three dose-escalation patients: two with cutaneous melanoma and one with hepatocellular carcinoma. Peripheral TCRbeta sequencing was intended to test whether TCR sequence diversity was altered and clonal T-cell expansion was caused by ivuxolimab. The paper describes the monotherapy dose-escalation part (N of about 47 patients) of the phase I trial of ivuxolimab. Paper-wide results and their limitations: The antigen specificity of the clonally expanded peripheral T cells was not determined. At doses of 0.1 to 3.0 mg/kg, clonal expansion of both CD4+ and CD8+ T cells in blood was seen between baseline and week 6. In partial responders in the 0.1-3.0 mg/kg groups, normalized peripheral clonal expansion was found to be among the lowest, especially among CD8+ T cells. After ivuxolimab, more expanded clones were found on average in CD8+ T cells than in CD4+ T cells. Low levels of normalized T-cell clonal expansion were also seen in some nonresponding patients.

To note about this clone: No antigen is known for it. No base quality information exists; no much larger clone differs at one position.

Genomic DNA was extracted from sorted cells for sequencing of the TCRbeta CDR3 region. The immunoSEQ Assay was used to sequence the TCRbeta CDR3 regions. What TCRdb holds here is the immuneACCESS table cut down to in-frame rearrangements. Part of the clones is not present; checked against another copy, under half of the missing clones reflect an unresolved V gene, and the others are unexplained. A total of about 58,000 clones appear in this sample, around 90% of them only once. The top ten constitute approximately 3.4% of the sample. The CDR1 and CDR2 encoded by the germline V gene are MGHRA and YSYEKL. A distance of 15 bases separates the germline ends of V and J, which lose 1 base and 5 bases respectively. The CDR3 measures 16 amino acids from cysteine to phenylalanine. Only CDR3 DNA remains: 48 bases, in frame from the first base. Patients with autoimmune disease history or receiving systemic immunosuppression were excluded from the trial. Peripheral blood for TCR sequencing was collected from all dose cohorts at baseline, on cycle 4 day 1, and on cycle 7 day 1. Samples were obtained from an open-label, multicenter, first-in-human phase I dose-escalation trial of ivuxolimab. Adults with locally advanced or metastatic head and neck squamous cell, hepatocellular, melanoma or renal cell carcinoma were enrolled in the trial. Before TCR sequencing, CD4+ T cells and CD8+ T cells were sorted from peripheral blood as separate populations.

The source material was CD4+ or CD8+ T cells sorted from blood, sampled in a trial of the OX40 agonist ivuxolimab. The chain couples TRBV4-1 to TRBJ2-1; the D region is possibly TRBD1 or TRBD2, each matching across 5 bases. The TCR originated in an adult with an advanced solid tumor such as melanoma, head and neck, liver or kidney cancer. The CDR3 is CASSQAGTALNNEQFF. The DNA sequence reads TGCGCCAGCAGCCAAGCCGGGACCGCACTTAACAATGAGCAGTTCTTC.